This T cell receptor beta chain emerged from a study of CD8 T cells in Susac syndrome. In blood CD8+ and CD4+ T cells, TCR beta underwent sequencing. The TEMRA cells underwent FACS enrichment, while the CD8+ and CD4+ T cells underwent negative isolation. Reverse transcription used about 0.5 to 1 ug RNA and random hexamers. TCRdb reprocessed the immunoSEQ multiplex PCR reads with MiXCR, giving one entry per CDR3 protein. The table has some 130,000 distinct CDR3 sequences, approximately 94% seen once; the top ten hold around 0.12%. This clonotype was sampled from a human donor with multiple sclerosis. The sample was CD4+ T cells from PBMCs.

The CDR3 loop reads CSVGQAKAQYEQYF. The CDR3 DNA reads as TGCAGCGTTGGACAGGCAAAAGCTCAATACGAGCAGTACTTC. The chain recombines TRBV29-1 with TRBJ2-7, with D possibly being TRBD1 (6 bases). This CDR3 is built from 14 residues. Looked up from germline, CDR1 is SQVTM and CDR2 is ANQGSEA. V lost 4 bases and J 4 bases, leaving 17 bases between the germline ends.